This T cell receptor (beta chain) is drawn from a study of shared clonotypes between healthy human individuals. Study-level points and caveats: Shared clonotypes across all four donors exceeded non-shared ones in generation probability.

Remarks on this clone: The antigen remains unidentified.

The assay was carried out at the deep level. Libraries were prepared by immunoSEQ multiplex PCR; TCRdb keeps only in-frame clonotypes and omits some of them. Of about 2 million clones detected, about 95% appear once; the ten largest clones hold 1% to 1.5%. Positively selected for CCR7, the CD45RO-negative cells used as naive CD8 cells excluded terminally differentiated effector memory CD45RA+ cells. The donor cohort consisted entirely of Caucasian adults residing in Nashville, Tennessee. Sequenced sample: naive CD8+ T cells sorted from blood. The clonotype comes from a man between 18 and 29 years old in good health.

The CDR3 reads CASSSREYEQYF. In DNA form, the CDR3 reads TGTGCCAGCAGCTCGAGAGAATACGAGCAGTACTTC. The rearrangement links TRBV11-2 to TRBJ2-7, with unresolved D. Trimming removed 4 bases at V and 4 bases at J, with 8 bases between. CDR1 and CDR2 from the germline V gene are SGHAT and FQNNGV. The CDR3 runs 12 residues.